Each of the 18 T cell receptor beta chains below was sequenced from the same sample in a study of cytomegalovirus exposure and HLA in healthy donors. Amplification used 60 Vbeta primers and 13 Jbeta primers. This table comes from immunoSEQ multiplex PCR, and its TCRdb copy is limited to in-frame clones, with some not included. The repertoire has 35,000 to 45,000 clones, around half of them found once; the top ten carry 9% to 13%. Sequenced sample: PBMCs. All receptors derive from a human donor in good health.

The chain has TRBV5-6 and TRBJ1-1; D may be TRBD1 (5 bases). Germline V gives CDR1 SGHDT, CDR2 YYEEEE. V was trimmed by 2 bases and J by 4 bases, leaving 9 bases between them. The CDR3 is 13 amino acids. The CDR3 nucleotides are TGTGCCAGCAGCTTATTGGGGGGCACTGAAGCTTTCTTT. It yields the protein CASSLLGGTEAFF.

In DNA form, the CDR3 reads TGTGCCAGCAGCTTGAATTCGGCTAGCGGTCCCTACGAGCAGTACTTC. Its translation: CASSLNSASGPYEQYF. This rearrangement joins TRBV11-2 to TRBJ2-7; 7 nucleotides align to TRBD2. CDR3 length: 16 amino acids. V was pared by 3 bases and J by 2 bases, with 10 bases of the junction left unmatched. Germline lookup yields CDR1 SGHAT and CDR2 FQNNGV.

As concerns this clone: The CDR3 does not end in the conserved phenylalanine or tryptophan, so this is likely a read error. It is unclear where the CDR3 begins or ends on the DNA, so no DNA is shown, and the CDR3 is as TCRdb lists it. The chain links TRBV5-3 to TRBJ2-6; TRBD1 is the table's D call and was not checked against the DNA. TRBV5-3 is an ORF, with its function uncertain. The CDR3 spans 15 residues, counting both ends. CDR3 amino acids: CARSSAGTGRLRAVL.

The V gene is TRBV27, the J gene TRBJ1-2, with TRBD1 identical over 7 bases. This CDR3 region has 14 residues. In germline, CDR1 is MNHEY, CDR2 SMNVEV (reference sequence). Unmatched junction bases numbered 7, after V lost 5 bases and J lost 4 bases. The CDR3 DNA reads TGTGCCAGCAGTAGGGGGACAGCCCTCTATGGCTACACCTTC. Translating it yields CASSRGTALYGYTF.

V is TRBV7-7 and J is TRBJ2-5; tentatively, D is TRBD1 (6 bases). Germline CDR1 SSHAT, CDR2 FNYEAQ (reference sequence). The CDR3 runs to 13 residues. Trimming removed 5 bases at V and 11 bases at J, with 18 bases between. CDR3 residues: CASSPLTQGEQYF. CDR3 coding DNA: TGTGCCAGCAGCCCCCTAACACAGGGTGAGCAGTACTTC.

The chain couples TRBV19 to TRBJ1-4; 9 nucleotides match TRBD1. Germline assignment: CDR1 LNHDA and CDR2 SQIVND (reference sequence). V was pared by 5 bases and J by 7 bases, with 14 bases of the junction left unmatched. The CDR3 contains 17 residues. CDR3 loop: CASSFLPGGQGGEKLFF. CDR3 nucleotide sequence: TGTGCCAGTAGTTTCCTACCAGGGGGACAGGGTGGTGAAAAACTGTTTTTT.

The V and J genes are TRBV6-6 and TRBJ2-3; D is perhaps TRBD2 (6 bases). CDR3 length: 15 residues. CDR1 is MNHNY and CDR2 is SVGAGI in the germline V gene (reference sequence). Trimming took 6 bases from V and 2 from J, leaving 15 bases between them. CDR3 DNA sequence: TGTGCCAGCAGATCCGAAAGCGGGCCCACAGATACGCAGTATTTT. It yields the protein CASRSESGPTDTQYF.

CDR3 DNA sequence: TGTGCCAGCTCATCCACTAGTACCTCCTACGAGCAGTACTTC. Encoded protein: CASSSTSTSYEQYF. The chain combines TRBV18 with TRBJ2-7, with D possibly TRBD2 on 5 matching bases. The germline V gene encodes CDR1 KGHSH and CDR2 LQKENI. The CDR3 is 14 residues long. Trimming cost V 5 bases and J 0 bases, with 11 bases left between them.

This clone was detected only a few times. This chain connects TRBV6-6 to TRBJ2-4; weak D call: TRBD1 (6 bases). This CDR3 has 16 amino acids. CDR1 is MNHNY and CDR2 is SVGAGI in the germline V gene (reference sequence). The V gene lost 7 bases and the J gene lost 1 base, with 17 bases spanning the gap. The CDR3 protein is CASNLGQPWAKNIQYF. The CDR3 nucleotides are TGTGCCAGCAACTTAGGACAGCCTTGGGCCAAAAACATTCAGTACTTC.

The genes are TRBV27 and TRBJ1-6; TRBD1 might be the D (5 bases). From germline, CDR1 is MNHEY and CDR2 SMNVEV (reference sequence). The CDR3 has 15 residues. V was pared by 3 bases and J by 7 bases, with 13 bases between. The CDR3 loop reads CASSFSGGGNSPLHF. The DNA for the CDR3 is TGTGCCAGCAGTTTCAGCGGGGGTGGCAATTCACCCCTCCACTTT.

CDR3 DNA: TGTGCCAGCTCACTCGGACAGGGGCAACTAGCTTTCTTT. Its protein is CASSLGQGQLAFF. The rearrangement joins TRBV18 to TRBJ1-1; the match to TRBD1 covers 9 bases. The J segment lost 10 bases and the V segment lost 4 bases, leaving 7 bases of the junction unmatched. CDR3 length: 13 residues. Germline assignment: CDR1 KGHSH and CDR2 LQKENI.

This rearrangement joins TRBV4-3 to TRBJ2-1, with D unresolved. The CDR3 has 12 residues. Germline V CDR1 and CDR2: LGHNA, YSLEER. V was pared by 0 bases and J by 14 bases, with 11 bases between. The CDR3 region has the DNA TGCGCCAGCAGCCAAGATACCCGACGGGAGTTCTTC. Translating it yields CASSQDTRREFF.

V is TRBV7-6 and J is TRBJ2-7; 12 positions match TRBD1. The CDR3 runs to 15 residues. From germline, CDR1 is SGHVS and CDR2 FNYEAQ. Trimming took 4 bases from V and 5 from J; bases not matched to a gene: 6. For the CDR3, the DNA is TGTGCCAGCAGCTCACTCGGGACAGGGGGCCACGAGCAGTACTTC. Translation gives CASSSLGTGGHEQYF.

This clone was recorded a few times. V and J are TRBV11-2 and TRBJ1-3, with TRBD1 matching over 7 bases. With 3 bases clipped from V and 2 bases from J, the junction kept 4 bases outside the gene matches. The CDR3 runs to 15 residues. The germline V gene has CDR1 SGHAT and CDR2 FQNNGV. CDR3 sequence (DNA): TGTGCCAGCAGCTTTAATACAGGGGCTGGAAACACCATATATTTT. Its protein is CASSFNTGAGNTIYF. Full variable domain (missing parts from reference TRBV11-2 and TRBJ1-3): EAGVAQSPRYKIIEKRQSVAFWCNPISGHATLYWYQQILGQGPKLLIQFQNNGVVDDSQLPKDRFSAERLKGVDSTLKIQPAKLEDSAVYLCASSFNTGAGNTIYFGEGSWLTVV.

This clone was detected only a few times. This rearrangement joins TRBV29-1 to TRBJ1-1; the D gene is possibly TRBD1 (6 bases). Trimming left V 7 bases short and J 0 bases short, with 12 bases between. This CDR3 comprises 13 residues. The germline V gene encodes CDR1 SQVTM and CDR2 ANQGSEA. In DNA, the CDR3 is TGCAGCGCTCCCACAGGGTTGAACACTGAAGCTTTCTTT. This translates into CSAPTGLNTEAFF.

The rearrangement uses TRBV6-5 and TRBJ2-7; 11 nucleotides match TRBD2. Trimming at V came to 5 bases and at J to 6 bases, leaving 9 bases not matched to a gene. Per germline, CDR1 MNHEY and CDR2 SVGAGI. CDR3 length: 15 residues. CDR3 sequence (DNA): TGTGCCAGCAGTCCGTATAGCGGGAGGGCCTCCGAGCAGTACTTC. Translating it yields CASSPYSGRASEQYF.

This clone was seen just once. This chain uses TRBV4-1 with TRBJ2-7; TRBD2 matches 9 bases. CDR3 length: 15 amino acids. The germline gives CDR1 MGHRA, CDR2 YSYEKL. Unmatched junction bases numbered 5, after V lost 1 base and J lost 4 bases. CDR3 protein: CASSQAKTSGYEQYF. DNA for the CDR3: TGCGCCAGCAGCCAAGCTAAGACTAGCGGTTACGAGCAGTACTTC.

V usage is TRBV19 and J usage is TRBJ1-1, with D unresolved. This CDR3 comprises 17 residues. V was trimmed by 3 bases and J by 1 base, leaving 18 bases between them. Looked up from germline, CDR1 is LNHDA and CDR2 is SQIVND (reference sequence). CDR3 in DNA: TGTGCCAGTAGTATGGGCAGGTTAGGAAAAGGGAACACTGAAGCTTTCTTT. Its translation is CASSMGRLGKGNTEAFF.